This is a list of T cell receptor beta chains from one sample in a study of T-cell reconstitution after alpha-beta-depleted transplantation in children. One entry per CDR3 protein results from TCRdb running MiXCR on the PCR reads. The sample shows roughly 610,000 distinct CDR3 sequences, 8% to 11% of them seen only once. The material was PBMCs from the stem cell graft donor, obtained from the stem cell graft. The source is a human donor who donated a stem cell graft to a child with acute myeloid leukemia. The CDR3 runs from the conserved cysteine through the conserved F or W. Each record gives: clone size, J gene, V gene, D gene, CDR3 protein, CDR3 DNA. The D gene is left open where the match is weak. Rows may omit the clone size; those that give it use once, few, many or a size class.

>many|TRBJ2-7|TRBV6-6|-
CASAERGYEQYF
TGTGCCAGCGCAGAGAGAGGCTACGAGCAGTACTTC
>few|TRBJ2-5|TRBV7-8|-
CASSLRSGLPETQYF
TGTGCCAGCAGCTTAAGGTCTGGACTACCCGAGACCCAGTACTTC
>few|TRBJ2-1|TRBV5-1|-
CASSFQSYNEQFF
TGCGCCAGCAGCTTCCAGTCCTACAATGAGCAGTTCTTC
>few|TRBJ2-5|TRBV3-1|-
CASSQGGSTQETQYF
TGTGCCAGCAGCCAAGGGGGGAGTACCCAAGAGACCCAGTACTTC
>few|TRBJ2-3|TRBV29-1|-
CSVETAGSPDTQYF
TGCAGCGTTGAAACGGCAGGGTCGCCAGATACGCAGTATTTT
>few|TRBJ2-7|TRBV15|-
CATRRGSVSSYEQYF
TGTGCCACCAGGAGAGGGTCCGTAAGCTCCTACGAGCAGTACTTC
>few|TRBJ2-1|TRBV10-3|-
CAISESGQIDEQFF
TGTGCCATCAGTGAGTCCGGACAGATCGATGAGCAGTTCTTC
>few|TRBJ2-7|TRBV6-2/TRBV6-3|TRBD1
CASIYQDRGLYEQYF
TGTGCCAGCATCTACCAGGACAGGGGCTTGTACGAGCAGTACTTC
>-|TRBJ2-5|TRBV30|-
CAWSPGKETQYF
TGTGCCTGGAGTCCCGGGAAAGAGACCCAGTACTTC
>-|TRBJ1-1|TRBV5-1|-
CASSTDYFSDTEAFF
TGCGCCAGCAGCACTGACTATTTTTCGGACACTGAAGCTTTCTTT
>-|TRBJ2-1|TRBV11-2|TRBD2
CATSKLAGGMVHEQFF
TGTGCCACCTCCAAACTAGCGGGAGGGATGGTACATGAGCAGTTCTTC
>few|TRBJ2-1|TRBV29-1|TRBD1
CSALNSGTGGGEQFF
TGCAGCGCCCTCAATAGTGGGACAGGGGGGGGGGAGCAGTTCTTC
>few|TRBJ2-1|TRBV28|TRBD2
CASSLTSGSINEQFF
TGTGCCAGCAGCCTGACTAGCGGGAGTATTAATGAGCAGTTCTTC
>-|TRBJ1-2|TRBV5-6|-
CASSLAVGGYTF
TGTGCCAGCAGCTTAGCCGTGGGGGGGTACACCTTC
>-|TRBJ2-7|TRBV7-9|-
CASSENSGSSYEQYF
TGTGCCAGCAGCGAAAACAGTGGGAGCTCCTACGAGCAGTACTTC
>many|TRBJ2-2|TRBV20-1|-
CSARKVTGELFF
TGCAGTGCTAGAAAGGTGACCGGGGAGCTGTTTTTT
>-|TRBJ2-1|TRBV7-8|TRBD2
CASSWGTSGRTGNEQFF
TGTGCCAGCAGCTGGGGCACTAGCGGGAGGACGGGAAATGAGCAGTTCTTC
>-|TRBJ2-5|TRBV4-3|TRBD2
CTSSQDFTSGPRAQYF
TGCACCAGCAGCCAAGATTTCACTAGCGGGCCGAGGGCCCAGTACTTC
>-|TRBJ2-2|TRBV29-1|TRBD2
CSVEDPIAGVNTGELFF
TGCAGCGTTGAAGATCCGATTGCGGGAGTAAACACCGGGGAGCTGTTTTTT
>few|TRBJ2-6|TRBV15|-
CATSTAGSGANVLTF
TGTGCCACCAGCACAGCCGGCTCTGGGGCCAACGTCCTGACTTTC
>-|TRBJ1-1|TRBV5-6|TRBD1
CASSRGQGSEAFF
TGTGCCAGCAGCCGGGGACAGGGGTCTGAAGCTTTCTTT
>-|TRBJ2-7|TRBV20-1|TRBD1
CSATDRAEQYF
TGCAGTGCTACTGACAGGGCCGAGCAGTACTTC
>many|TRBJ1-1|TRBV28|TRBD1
CASSGGQLNTEAFF
TGCGCCAGCAGCGGGGGACAGCTGAACACTGAAGCTTTCTTT
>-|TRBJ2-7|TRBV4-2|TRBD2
CASSWTSGTYYEQYF
TGTGCCAGCAGTTGGACTAGCGGGACCTACTACGAGCAGTACTTC
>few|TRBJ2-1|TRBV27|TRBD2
CAIQTSGLAGGGEQFF
TGTGCCATTCAGACCTCGGGACTAGCGGGAGGGGGTGAGCAGTTCTTC